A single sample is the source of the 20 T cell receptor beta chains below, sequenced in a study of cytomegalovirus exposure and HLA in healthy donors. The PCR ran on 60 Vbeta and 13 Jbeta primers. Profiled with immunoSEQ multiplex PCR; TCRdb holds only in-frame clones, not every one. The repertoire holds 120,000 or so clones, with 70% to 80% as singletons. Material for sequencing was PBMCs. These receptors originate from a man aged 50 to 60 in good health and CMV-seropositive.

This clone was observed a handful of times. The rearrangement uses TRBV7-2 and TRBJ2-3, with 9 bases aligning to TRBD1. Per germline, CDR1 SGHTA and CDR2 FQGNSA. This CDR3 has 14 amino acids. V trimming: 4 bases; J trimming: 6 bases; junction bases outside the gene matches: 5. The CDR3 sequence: CASSSDRGFDTQYF. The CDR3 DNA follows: TGTGCCAGCAGCTCCGACAGGGGGTTTGATACGCAGTATTTT.

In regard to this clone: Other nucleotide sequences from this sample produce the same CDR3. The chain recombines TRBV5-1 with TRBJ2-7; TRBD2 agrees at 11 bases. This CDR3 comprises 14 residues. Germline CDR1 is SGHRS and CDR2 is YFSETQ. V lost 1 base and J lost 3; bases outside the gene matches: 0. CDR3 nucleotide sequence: TGCGCCAGCAGCTTGACTAGCGGGAGCTACGAGCAGTACTTC. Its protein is CASSLTSGSYEQYF.

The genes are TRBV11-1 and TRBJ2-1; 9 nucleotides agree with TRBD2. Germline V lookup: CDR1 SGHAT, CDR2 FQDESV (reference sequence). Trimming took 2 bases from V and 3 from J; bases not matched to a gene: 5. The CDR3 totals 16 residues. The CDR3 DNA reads TGTGCCAGCAGCTTATCTCAGCGGGAGGTCTACAATGAGCAGTTCTTC. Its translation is CASSLSQREVYNEQFF. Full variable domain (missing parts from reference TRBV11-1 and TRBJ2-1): EAEVAQSPRYKITEKSQAVAFWCDPISGHATLYWYRQILGQGPELLVQFQDESVVDDSQLPKDRFSAERLKGVDSTLKIQPAELGDSAMYLCASSLSQREVYNEQFFGPGTRLTVL.

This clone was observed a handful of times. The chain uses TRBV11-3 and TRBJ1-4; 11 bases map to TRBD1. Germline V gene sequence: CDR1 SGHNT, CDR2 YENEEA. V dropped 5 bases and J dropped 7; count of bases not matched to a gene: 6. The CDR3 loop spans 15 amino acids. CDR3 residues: CASSQRTGGPEKLFF. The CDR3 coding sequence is TGTGCCAGCAGCCAGAGGACAGGGGGCCCTGAAAAACTGTTTTTT.

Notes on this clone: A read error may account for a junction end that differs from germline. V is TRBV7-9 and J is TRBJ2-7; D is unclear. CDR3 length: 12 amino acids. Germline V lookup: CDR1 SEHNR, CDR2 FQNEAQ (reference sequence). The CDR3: CSSSLVGAEQYF. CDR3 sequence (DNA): TGTTCCAGCAGCTTAGTCGGAGCTGAGCAGTACTTC.

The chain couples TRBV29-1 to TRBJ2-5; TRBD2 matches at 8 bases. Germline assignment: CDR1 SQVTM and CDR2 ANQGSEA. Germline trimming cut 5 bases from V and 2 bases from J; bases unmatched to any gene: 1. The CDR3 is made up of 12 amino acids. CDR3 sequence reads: CSVSGGQETQYF. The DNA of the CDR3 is TGCAGCGTTAGCGGGGGTCAAGAGACCCAGTACTTC.

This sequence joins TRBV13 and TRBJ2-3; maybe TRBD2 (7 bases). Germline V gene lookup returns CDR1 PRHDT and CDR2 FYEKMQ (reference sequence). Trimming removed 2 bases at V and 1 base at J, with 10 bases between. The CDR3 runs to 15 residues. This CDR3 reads CASSLRGGGTDTQYF. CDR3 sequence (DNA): TGTGCCAGCAGCTTAAGAGGGGGGGGCACAGATACGCAGTATTTT. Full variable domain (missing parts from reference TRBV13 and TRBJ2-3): AAGVIQSPRHLIKEKRETATLKCYPIPRHDTVYWYQQGPGQDPQFLISFYEKMQSDKGSIPDRFSAQQFSDYHSELNMSSLELGDSALYFCASSLRGGGTDTQYFGPGTRLTVL.

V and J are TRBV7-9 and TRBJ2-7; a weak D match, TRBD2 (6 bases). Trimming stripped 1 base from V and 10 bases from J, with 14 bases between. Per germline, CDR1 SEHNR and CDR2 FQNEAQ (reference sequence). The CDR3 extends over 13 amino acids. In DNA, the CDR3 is TGTGCCAGCAGCTTAGATGGGGGGATCGAACAGTACTTC. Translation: CASSLDGGIEQYF.

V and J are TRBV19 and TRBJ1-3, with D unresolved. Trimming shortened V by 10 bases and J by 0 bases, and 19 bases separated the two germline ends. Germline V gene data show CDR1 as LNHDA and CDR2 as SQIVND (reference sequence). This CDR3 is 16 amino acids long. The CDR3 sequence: CATTLGTEGSGNTIYF. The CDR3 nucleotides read TGTGCCACCACCTTGGGCACCGAGGGCTCTGGAAACACCATATATTTT.

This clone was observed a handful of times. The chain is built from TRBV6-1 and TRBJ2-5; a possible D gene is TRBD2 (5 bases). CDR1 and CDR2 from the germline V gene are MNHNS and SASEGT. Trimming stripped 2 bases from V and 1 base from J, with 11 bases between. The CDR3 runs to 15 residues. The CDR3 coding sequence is TGTGCCAGCAGTGAACTCAGCGGTTCCCAAGAGACCCAGTACTTC. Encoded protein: CASSELSGSQETQYF.

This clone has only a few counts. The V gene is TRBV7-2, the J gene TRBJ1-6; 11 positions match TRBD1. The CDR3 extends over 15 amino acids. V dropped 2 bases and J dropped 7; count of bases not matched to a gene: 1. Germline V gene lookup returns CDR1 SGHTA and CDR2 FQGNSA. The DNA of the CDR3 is TGTGCCAGCAGCTTATGGACAGGGGGCAATTCACCCCTCCACTTT. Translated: CASSLWTGGNSPLHF.

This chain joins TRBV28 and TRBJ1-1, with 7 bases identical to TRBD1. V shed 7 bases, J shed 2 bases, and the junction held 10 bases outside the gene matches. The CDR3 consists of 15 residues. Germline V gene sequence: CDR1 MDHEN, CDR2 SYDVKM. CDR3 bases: TGTGCCAGCACCATCTACAGGGGACGCAACACTGAAGCTTTCTTT. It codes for CASTIYRGRNTEAFF.

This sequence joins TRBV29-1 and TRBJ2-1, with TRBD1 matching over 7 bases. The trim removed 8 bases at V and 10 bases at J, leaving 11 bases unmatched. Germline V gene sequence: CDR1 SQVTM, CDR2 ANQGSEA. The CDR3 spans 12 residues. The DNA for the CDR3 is TGCAGCTCCCACAGACAGGGATACGAGCAGTTCTTC. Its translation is CSSHRQGYEQFF.

Here the CDR3 DNA reads TGTGCCAGCAGCCTGGGTGGGGGGGGCCGTGGGGAGACCCAGTACTTC. The encoded protein is CASSLGGGGRGETQYF. The gene calls are TRBV2 and TRBJ2-5, with D possibly matching TRBD2 (7 bases). CDR1 SNHLY and CDR2 FYNNEI come from the germline V gene. This CDR3 contains 16 residues. Trimming took 6 bases from V and 5 from J, leaving 22 bases between them.

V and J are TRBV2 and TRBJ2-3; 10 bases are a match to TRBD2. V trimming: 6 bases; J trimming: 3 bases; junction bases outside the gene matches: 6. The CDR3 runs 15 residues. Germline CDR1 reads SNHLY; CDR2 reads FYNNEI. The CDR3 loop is CASRLLAGVTDTQYF. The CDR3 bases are TGTGCCAGCAGACTTCTAGCGGGAGTAACAGATACGCAGTATTTT.

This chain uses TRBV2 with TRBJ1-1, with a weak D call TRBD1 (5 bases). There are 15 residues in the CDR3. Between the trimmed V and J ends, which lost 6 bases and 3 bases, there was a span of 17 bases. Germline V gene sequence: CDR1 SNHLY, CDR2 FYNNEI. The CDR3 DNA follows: TGTGCCAGCAGAGTCAACCAGGGATTTGACACTGAAGCTTTCTTT. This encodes CASRVNQGFDTEAFF.

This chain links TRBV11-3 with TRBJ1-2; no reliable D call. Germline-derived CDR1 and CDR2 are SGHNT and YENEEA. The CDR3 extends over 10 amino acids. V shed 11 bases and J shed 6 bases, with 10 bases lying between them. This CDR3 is CAPPRNGYTF. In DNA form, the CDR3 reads TGTGCCCCCCCCAGGAATGGCTACACCTTC.

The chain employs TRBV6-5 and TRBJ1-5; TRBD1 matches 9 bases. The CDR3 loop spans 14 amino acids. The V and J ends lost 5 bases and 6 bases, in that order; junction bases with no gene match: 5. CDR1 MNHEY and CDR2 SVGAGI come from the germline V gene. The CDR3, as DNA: TGTGCCAGCAGTCAAACAGGGGGCGGTCAGCCCCAGCATTTT. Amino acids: CASSQTGGGQPQHF.

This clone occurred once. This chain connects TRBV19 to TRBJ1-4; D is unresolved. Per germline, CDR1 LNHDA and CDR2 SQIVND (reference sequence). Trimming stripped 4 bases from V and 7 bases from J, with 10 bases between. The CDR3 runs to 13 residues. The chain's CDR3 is CASSTFSGEKLFF. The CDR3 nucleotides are TGTGCCAGTAGTACCTTTTCGGGTGAAAAACTGTTTTTT.

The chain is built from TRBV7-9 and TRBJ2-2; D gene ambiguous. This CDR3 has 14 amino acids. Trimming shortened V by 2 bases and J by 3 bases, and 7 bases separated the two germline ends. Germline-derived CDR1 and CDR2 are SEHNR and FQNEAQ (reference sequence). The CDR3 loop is CASSLIIDTGELFF. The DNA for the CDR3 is TGTGCCAGCAGCTTAATCATTGACACCGGGGAGCTGTTTTTT.